A selection of T cell receptor beta chains follows, all from one sample in a study of CD8 T cells in Susac syndrome. From the immunoSEQ multiplex PCR reads, TCRdb called clonotypes with MiXCR, one entry per CDR3 protein. The sample holds fewer than 350,000 distinct CDR3 sequences, 92% seen once. The sequenced sample consisted of CD4+ T cells from PBMCs. All receptors come from a human donor with multiple sclerosis. CDR3s include the opening cysteine and the closing phenylalanine or tryptophan. Each record gives: J gene, clone size, V gene, D gene, CDR3 DNA, CDR3 protein. The D gene is left open where the match is weak. Clone size is stated in some rows and not others, as once, few, many or a class when expanded.

TRBJ1-2 . TRBV5-6 TRBD1 TGTGCCAGCAGCTTGAAGGGACAGGGGGCTTTTAAACCCTATGGCTACACCTTC CASSLKGQGAFKPYGYTF
TRBJ1-1 . TRBV21-1 . TGTGCCAGCGGGATTTCCGGGACAGACACTGAAGCTTTCTTT CASGISGTDTEAFF
TRBJ1-1 . TRBV6-5 TRBD1 TGTGCCAGCAGTTTCGGCAGGGGGACTGAAGCTTTCTTT CASSFGRGTEAFF
TRBJ2-1 . TRBV20-1 . TGCAGTGCTCACCGGGGGTTCCAGGTCAATGAGCAGTTCTTC CSAHRGFQVNEQFF
TRBJ2-5 . TRBV19 . TGTGCCAGTAGTATAGCGTCTCATACCCAAGAGACCCAGTACTTC CASSIASHTQETQYF
TRBJ2-3 . TRBV18 . TGTGCCAGCTCAGGTGATACAGGGCCCTATACAGATACGCAGTATTTT CASSGDTGPYTDTQYF
TRBJ2-3 . TRBV30 . TGTGCCTGGAGTGGGGCCCGTTGGTCTGCCAAGCACGATACGCAGTATTTT CAWSGARWSAKHDTQYF
TRBJ2-2 . TRBV19 TRBD2 TGTGCCAGTAGCAGACTAGCGGGAGGCCTGAACACCGGGGAGCTGTTTTTT CASSRLAGGLNTGELFF
TRBJ2-5 . TRBV5-5 . TGTGCCAGCAGCTTGGCCGCAGGATCGGAGACCCAGTACTTC CASSLAAGSETQYF
TRBJ2-1 . TRBV30 TRBD2 TGTGCCTGGAGCCTTGGGGGAGGGCGCGATGAGCAGTTCTTC CAWSLGGGRDEQFF
TRBJ2-3 . TRBV2 . TGTGCCAGCCAGGAGATTGAAGATACGCAGTATTTT CASQEIEDTQYF
TRBJ2-7 . TRBV7-9 TRBD2 TGTGCCAGCAGCTCGCTTGCGGGAGGTTCCTACGAGCAGTACTTC CASSSLAGGSYEQYF
TRBJ2-5 . TRBV5-1 . TGCGCCAGCAGCTTGACAGGGTGGAGCGGGATAAAGTACCAAGAGACCCAGTACTTC CASSLTGWSGIKYQETQYF
TRBJ2-5 . TRBV18 . TGTGCCAGCTCCACCGACTGGGGGGGCGTTCCGGAGACCCAGTACTTC CASSTDWGGVPETQYF
TRBJ1-1 . TRBV7-8 TRBD1 TGTGCCAGCAGCTTCCGGGACAGGGGTATCACTGAAGCTTTCTTT CASSFRDRGITEAFF
TRBJ2-3 . TRBV12-3/TRBV12-4 TRBD2 TGTGCCAGCAGTTCCCGGGACTACCGAACCACAGATACGCAGTATTTT CASSSRDYRTTDTQYF
TRBJ2-6 . TRBV2 . TGTGCCAGCAACCCCGAAAGGGGCCGAAGCTCTGGGGCCAACGTCCTGACTTTC CASNPERGRSSGANVLTF
TRBJ1-1 once TRBV20-1 . TGCAGTGCTAGAGATGTGGGACACCCGAACACTGAAGCTTTCTTT CSARDVGHPNTEAFF
TRBJ2-1 . TRBV6-2/TRBV6-3 . TGTGCCAGCAGTTACTCGTTAGCGGAGGACACAGGGGATGAGCAGTTCTTC CASSYSLAEDTGDEQFF
TRBJ1-5 . TRBV27 . TGTGCCAGCAGTTTAGGGACGGTAAGCAATCAGCCCCAGCATTTT CASSLGTVSNQPQHF
TRBJ1-2 . TRBV3-1 . TGTGCCAGCAGCCAACGGGCCGTCTATGGCTACACCTTC CASSQRAVYGYTF
TRBJ2-1 . TRBV2 . TGTGCCAGCAGTTATGAAGGGTCAACTAGCCACAATGAGCAGTTCTTC CASSYEGSTSHNEQFF
TRBJ2-3 few TRBV7-2 TRBD2 TGTGCCAGCAGCTCCTCCGGGACTAGAACAGATACGCAGTATTTT CASSSSGTRTDTQYF
TRBJ2-7 once TRBV30 . TGTGCCTGGAGTGGGGGACTGAGCGAGCAGTACTTC CAWSGGLSEQYF